These T cell receptor beta chains were read from a single sample in a study of cytomegalovirus exposure and HLA in healthy donors. Sequencing was performed with immunoSEQ multiplex PCR; in TCRdb, only in-frame clones are kept and a portion is missing. The sample lists 55,000 to 65,000 clones, roughly 84% occurring once. Material: PBMCs. These receptors came from a human donor in good health. The CDR3 runs from the conserved cysteine through the conserved F or W. The D gene is left open where the match is weak. Not all rows give a size; the values are once, few, many and, for expanded clones, a class.

cdr3_nt cdr3_aa d_call clone_size v_call cdr3_length j_call
TGTGCCAGCAGCGTAGGCCGAATAAGCCCCGGACACGTCGAGACCCAGTACTTC CASSVGRISPGHVETQYF NA NA TRBV9 18 TRBJ2-5
TGTGCCAGCAGGGCCGGACTGAACAAGGGGACCCAGTACTTC CASRAGLNKGTQYF NA NA TRBV7-9 14 TRBJ2-5
TGCGCCAGCATAGCGGATGGCGGGAGACACCAAGAGACCCAGTACTTC CASIADGGRHQETQYF TRBD2 NA TRBV5-1 16 TRBJ2-5
TGCAGCGTTAACCACCTGGGGGGTTTGACCTACGAGCAGTACTTC CSVNHLGGLTYEQYF NA NA TRBV29-1 15 TRBJ2-7
TGTGCCAGCAGCATGGCCCCGACCCAGTACTTC CASSMAPTQYF NA NA TRBV7-9 11 TRBJ2-5
TGCGCCAGCAGTGACTCTTCTAGAAAAAGATCCTACAATGAGCAGTTCTTC CASSDSSRKRSYNEQFF NA NA TRBV10-1 17 TRBJ2-1
TGTGCCAGCAGCTTAGGGGGGGGACAGGGGGGCAATGAGCAGTTCTTC CASSLGGGQGGNEQFF TRBD1 once TRBV11-3 16 TRBJ2-1
TGTTCCAGCAGCTTAGGGGGGGAGGAGACCCAGTACTTC CSSSLGGEETQYF NA NA TRBV7-9 13 TRBJ2-5
TGTGCCAGCAGCGAACAGGGATCAGAGACCCAGTACTTC CASSEQGSETQYF NA NA TRBV7-2 13 TRBJ2-5
TGTGCCTGGAGTGGCGGGGGGGCCCAAGAGACCCAATACTTC CAWSGGGAQETQYF TRBD2 NA TRBV30 14 TRBJ2-5
TGTGCCTGGAGTGCGCAGTATGAAGCTTTCTTT CAWSAQYEAFF NA NA TRBV30 11 TRBJ1-1
TGTGCCAGCAGTTACCCCGGACTGGCAGTCTACGAGCAGTACTTC CASSYPGLAVYEQYF NA few TRBV6-5 15 TRBJ2-7
TGTGCCAGCAGCAGCCAGGAATTAGCGGGGGAGGAGACCCAGTACTTC CASSSQELAGEETQYF TRBD2 once TRBV7-2 16 TRBJ2-5
TGTGCCAGCAGCTTAGCGGCTAGCGGGAGGGTAGCCAAAAACATTCAGTACTTC CASSLAASGRVAKNIQYF TRBD2 NA TRBV7-6 18 TRBJ2-4
TGCGCCAGCAGCTTTCGACTAGCGGGAGTCGAGGAGACCCAGTACTTC CASSFRLAGVEETQYF TRBD2 NA TRBV5-1 16 TRBJ2-5
TGTGCCAGCAGGCGACTAGCGGGGGTGCATGAGCAGTTCTTC CASRRLAGVHEQFF TRBD2 once TRBV11-2 14 TRBJ2-1
TGTGCCAGCAGCTTGGGACTTGGGTATGACGAGCAGTACTTC CASSLGLGYDEQYF NA NA TRBV5-6 14 TRBJ2-7
TGTGCCAGCAGTTCGGCGGGAGCCCGCTCCGAGCAGTACTTC CASSSAGARSEQYF TRBD2 NA TRBV7-9 14 TRBJ2-7
TGTGCCAGCAGCTTAACGGGGGACAGGCATGGCTACACCTTC CASSLTGDRHGYTF TRBD1 NA TRBV7-3 14 TRBJ1-2
TGTGCCAGCAGTTTTCTAGCGGAAATAGAGACCCAGTACTTC CASSFLAEIETQYF TRBD2 NA TRBV28 14 TRBJ2-5
TGTGCCAGCAGCTTGGGTGGAACAGGGCGATCTTTTGGTTCACCCCTCCACTTT CASSLGGTGRSFGSPLHF NA NA TRBV7-6 18 TRBJ1-6
TGTGCCATCAGTGAGTCTCCGGTCGCTAACTATGGCTACACCTTC CAISESPVANYGYTF NA NA TRBV10-3 15 TRBJ1-2
TGCGCCAGCAGCCAAGTTGGGGCGGGAGCGCAAGATACGCAGTATTTT CASSQVGAGAQDTQYF TRBD2 NA TRBV4-3 16 TRBJ2-3
TGTGCCAGCAGTTACTCGCAGACAGGGGCCTACGAGCAGTACTTC CASSYSQTGAYEQYF TRBD1 few TRBV6-5 15 TRBJ2-7
TGTGCCAGCAGTGAAGATCCAGGGATAAAGACCCAGTACTTC CASSEDPGIKTQYF NA few TRBV6-1 14 TRBJ2-5
TGTGCCAGCACCCTCCTCGGACAACAGGACAATGAGCAGTTCTTC CASTLLGQQDNEQFF NA NA TRBV7-9 15 TRBJ2-1
TGTGCCAGCACGGTAATTGTCCGGGGGTCCACTGAAGCTTTCTTT CASTVIVRGSTEAFF NA NA TRBV28 15 TRBJ1-1
TGCGCCAGCAGCCTAGCCGCGGGGGAGGATACGCAGTATTTT CASSLAAGEDTQYF TRBD2 NA TRBV5-1 14 TRBJ2-3
TGTGCCAGCAGCTTAGCGCTAGGGGCTCAGCCCCAGCATTTT CASSLALGAQPQHF NA NA TRBV7-2 14 TRBJ1-5
TGTGCCAGCAGCTTGCCCGGGACTAGTTATTTTTTGGATGAGCAGTTCTTC CASSLPGTSYFLDEQFF TRBD2 NA TRBV5-6 17 TRBJ2-1
TGTGCCAGCAGCGCCACGGGAGGTCGGGGGGCGTTGAGGGAGACCCAGTACTTC CASSATGGRGALRETQYF NA NA TRBV9 18 TRBJ2-5
TGTGCCAGTAGTATCAGGATAAGGATTAGGTTTAGCAATCAGCCCCAGCATTTT CASSIRIRIRFSNQPQHF NA few TRBV19 18 TRBJ1-5
TGCGCCAGCAGCTTCGATGACCGGGCCCTCCACTTT CASSFDDRALHF NA NA TRBV5-1 12 TRBJ1-6
TGTGCCAGCAGCAAAGCCCACAACTCGGGGGGCGATGGCTACACCTTC CASSKAHNSGGDGYTF NA NA TRBV21-1 16 TRBJ1-2
TGCGCCAGCTCGGAGGCGGTTTCCTACGAGCAGTACTTC CASSEAVSYEQYF NA once TRBV4-1 13 TRBJ2-7
TGTGCCAGCAGAGACAGGGGCGGTAACACCGGGGAGCTGTTTTTT CASRDRGGNTGELFF TRBD1 NA TRBV27 15 TRBJ2-2
TGTGCCAGCAGCTCCGGCAGGGGGCAAGAGACCCAGTACTTC CASSSGRGQETQYF TRBD1 NA TRBV6-5 14 TRBJ2-5
TGTGCCAGCAGTGAAGGTTGGCAGGGTGAGCAGTTCTTC CASSEGWQGEQFF NA NA TRBV6-1 13 TRBJ2-1
TGTGCCAGCAGCTGGGGACAGGGGGCTGGGGAGCTGTTTTTT CASSWGQGAGELFF TRBD1 NA TRBV7-9 14 TRBJ2-2
TGTGCCATCGCTAGGAAGCTAGCGGGAGTTTCCACATATGAGCAGTTCTTC CAIARKLAGVSTYEQFF TRBD2 NA TRBV10-3 17 TRBJ2-1
TGTGCCAGCAGTTACCACAGGGGGCGAGGCACTGAAGCTTTCTTT CASSYHRGRGTEAFF TRBD1 NA TRBV28 15 TRBJ1-1
TGTGCCAGCAGTTCCCCAATCAGGTACAATGAGCAGTTCTTC CASSSPIRYNEQFF NA NA TRBV28 14 TRBJ2-1